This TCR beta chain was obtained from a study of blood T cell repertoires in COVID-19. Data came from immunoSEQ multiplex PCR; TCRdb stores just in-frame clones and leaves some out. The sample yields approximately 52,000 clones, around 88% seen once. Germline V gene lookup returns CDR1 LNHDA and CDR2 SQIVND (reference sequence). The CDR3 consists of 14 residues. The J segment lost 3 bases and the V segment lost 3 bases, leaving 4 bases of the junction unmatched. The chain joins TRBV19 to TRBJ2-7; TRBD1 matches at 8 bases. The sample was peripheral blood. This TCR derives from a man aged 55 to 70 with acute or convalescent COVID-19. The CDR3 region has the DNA TGTGCCAGTAGTATCAGGGACAGGCACTACGAGCAGTACTTC. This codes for CASSIRDRHYEQYF.